The source of this T cell receptor beta chain is a study of shared clonotypes between healthy human individuals. As for the study in general: Donors had three CD4 naive, three CD4 memory, two CD8 naive and one CD8 memory plate apiece. Study-wide results and limits: Lower generation probabilities were found for non-shared clonotypes than for those shared by all four donors. Naive CD4 clonotype sharing across four donors was about 5%.

In the case of this clone: Antigen unknown.

The CDR3 sequence is 13 residues long. CDR1 and CDR2 (germline): LGHNA, YSLEER. V lost 0 bases to trimming and J lost 7 bases, with 10 bases between them. As handled by the study authors: Junction-only immunoSEQ sequences carried no quality scores, so filtering differed. Data came from immunoSEQ multiplex PCR; TCRdb stores just in-frame clones and leaves some out. V, J and clone size reflect that table, while D and trimming were determined from the DNA. The sample includes over a million clones, about 84% seen only once; the top ten take roughly 0.62%. The source material was memory CD4+ T cells from PBMCs. As for subset: CD45RA-negative fraction. This chain connects TRBV4-3 to TRBJ2-7; D gene unclear. The TCR sequence derives from a man in his late teens or twenties in good health. Some clones in this sample may be carry-over from other donors' samples. This CDR3 is CASSQEVAGEQYF. DNA for the CDR3: TGCGCCAGCAGCCAAGAGGTAGCCGGGGAGCAGTACTTC.